This record covers a single T cell receptor (beta chain). What it binds is not known. TCRdb redid the calling of the reads with MiXCR, one entry per CDR3 protein. The table lists fewer than 300,000 distinct CDR3 sequences, roughly 24% of them singletons. This entry is derived from a study of T cell repertoires in cytomegalovirus infection. Study-wide context: The public TCR beta signatures pointed to both CMV infection and matching HLA type.

Findings of the study overall: What dominated the ex vivo response were HLA-C-restricted CMV-specific TCR beta clonotypes. The cumulative frequency of public TCR beta families distinguished individuals who carried CMV together with the relevant HLA.

V dropped 1 base and J dropped 7 bases, with 10 bases sitting between them. Per the germline V gene, CDR1 is SGHTA and CDR2 is FQGNSA. The CDR3 sequence is 13 residues long. The clonotype originates from a human donor in good health (CMV status not recorded). Some clones in this sample may be carry-over from other donors' samples. The rearrangement joins TRBV7-2 to TRBJ1-1; D gene uncertain. The specimen was PBMCs. Here the CDR3 reads CASSLGQVLEAFF. DNA of the CDR3: TGTGCCAGCAGCTTAGGGCAGGTGCTTGAAGCTTTCTTT.